This T cell receptor beta chain was sequenced for a study of blood T cell repertoires in COVID-19. For the study at large: From the United States, Italy and Spain came samples of acute and convalescent COVID-19. The analysed material was cDNA or gDNA that came from T cells, B-cell-depleted T cells, or PBMCs.

Some clones are missing from TCRdb's copy, which holds only in-frame ones; the method was immunoSEQ multiplex PCR. The table has roughly 190,000 clones, 82% seen once; the top ten hold approximately 7.8%. Seattle-derived patients entered the study during active infection and were followed longitudinally. This CDR3 has 17 residues. V shed 3 bases and J shed 0 bases, with 17 bases lying between them. Germline V lookup: CDR1 KGHSH, CDR2 LQKENI. The sample was peripheral blood. The clonotype originates from a woman aged 55 to 70 with COVID-19, enrolled during active disease. The chain has TRBV18 and TRBJ1-2; weak D call: TRBD1 (6 bases). The CDR3 DNA follows: TGTGCCAGCTCACCGTCGCGCAGGGGCCCCGCTAACTATGGCTACACCTTC. As protein: CASSPSRRGPANYGYTF.